A selection of T cell receptor beta chains follows, all from one sample in a study of CD8+ T cells in alopecia areata. Method: immunoSEQ multiplex PCR; TCRdb's copy keeps in-frame clones and lacks some. The table records 200,000 to 250,000 clones, 64% of them present only once. Sequenced here: CD4+ T cells sorted from blood, sampled at week 4, from a patient treated with tofacitinib. The receptors come from a human donor with alopecia areata. Both conserved end residues are part of each CDR3. The D gene is left open where the match is weak. Rows may omit the clone size; those that give it use once, few, many or a size class.

CDR3nt	CDR3aa	v_gene	abundance	j_gene	d_gene
TGCAGCGCCGCAAGAGGGATCGATGGCTACACCTTC	CSAARGIDGYTF	TRBV29-1	.	TRBJ1-2	.
TGTGCCAGCAGCGCCGGGACAGGGGACTTTGGAGCTTTCTTT	CASSAGTGDFGAFF	TRBV7-9	few	TRBJ1-1	TRBD1
TGTGCCAGCAGCCGTCGGGAGGGAGCGGCGGAGACCCAGTACTTC	CASSRREGAAETQYF	TRBV4-2	.	TRBJ2-5	TRBD2
TGCAGCGTTGAGGGACAGGAGGGAGAGACCCAGTACTTC	CSVEGQEGETQYF	TRBV29-1	.	TRBJ2-5	TRBD1
TGCAGTGCTAGACGGCATCACGAGCAGTACTTC	CSARRHHEQYF	TRBV20-1	.	TRBJ2-7	.
TGTGCCAGCAGTGTCAGAAACACCGGGGAGCTGTTTTTT	CASSVRNTGELFF	TRBV2	.	TRBJ2-2	.
TGTGCCAGCAATCCGGGGGATGAAAAACTGTTTTTT	CASNPGDEKLFF	TRBV7-9	few	TRBJ1-4	.
TGCAGCGTTGGCCCAGGGCTTAGGACTGAAGCTTTCTTT	CSVGPGLRTEAFF	TRBV29-1	.	TRBJ1-1	.
TGCGCCAGCAGCTTTTCGGAGTATTCACCCCTCCACTTT	CASSFSEYSPLHF	TRBV5-1	.	TRBJ1-6	.
TGTGCCAGCAGCTTGGGACTAGAGAAGTTCTTC	CASSLGLEKFF	TRBV5-4	few	TRBJ2-1	.
TGTGCCAGCAGCTTAGAGTGGGCTTCGCACGGTACGCAGTATTTT	CASSLEWASHGTQYF	TRBV7-9	.	TRBJ2-3	.
TGTGCCAGCGGACCGGGACAGGGCGACGTTTACCAAGAGACCCAGTACTTC	CASGPGQGDVYQETQYF	TRBV9	few	TRBJ2-5	TRBD1
TGTGCCAGCACCCCAGGGGAGTCGGGAGAGCAGTTCTTC	CASTPGESGEQFF	TRBV2	.	TRBJ2-1	.
TGTGCCAGCAGGCCGACAGGGATGAATTCACCCCTCCACTTT	CASRPTGMNSPLHF	TRBV25-1	once	TRBJ1-6	TRBD1
TGTGCCAGCTCAAACGGACAGGGCGCGATCCAGCCCCAGCATTTT	CASSNGQGAIQPQHF	TRBV18	.	TRBJ1-5	TRBD1
TGTGCCTGGAGCCGAAGGGTTGGGGGTATCAATCAGCCCCAGCATTTT	CAWSRRVGGINQPQHF	TRBV30	.	TRBJ1-5	.
TGTGCCAGCAGTCCCCCACCCCAGGGAGAGACCCAGTACTTC	CASSPPPQGETQYF	TRBV2	.	TRBJ2-5	.
TGTGCCAGCAGCCGCACCCTTCGGCAGCCCCAGCATTTT	CASSRTLRQPQHF	TRBV6-5	.	TRBJ1-5	.
TGTGCCATCAGTGAGTGGCAGGGGGCTAGCACAGATACGCAGTATTTT	CAISEWQGASTDTQYF	TRBV10-3	.	TRBJ2-3	TRBD1
TGCGCCAGCAGCCCGGGGGGACCTGTAGCATTTGGCTACACCTTC	CASSPGGPVAFGYTF	TRBV4-1	.	TRBJ1-2	.
TGTGCCAGCAGTCAACTTGGTTACGAGCAGTACTTC	CASSQLGYEQYF	TRBV7-2	.	TRBJ2-7	.
TGTGCCATTGGGAGTAGCAGGTACGAGCAGTACTTC	CAIGSSRYEQYF	TRBV10-3	.	TRBJ2-7	.
TGTGCCAGCACCGCACGGGGGCTGAACACTGAAGCTTTCTTT	CASTARGLNTEAFF	TRBV2	.	TRBJ1-1	.
TGTGCCAGCAAGGGCAGGGGAGAGGTCTATGGCTACACCTTC	CASKGRGEVYGYTF	TRBV2	.	TRBJ1-2	.
TGTGCCAGCTCGCAGGCGATGAGCTCCTACAATGAGCAGTTCTTC	CASSQAMSSYNEQFF	TRBV18	.	TRBJ2-1	.
TGCGCCAGCAGCTTGGCGGAGGGGAACACTGAAGCTTTCTTT	CASSLAEGNTEAFF	TRBV5-1	.	TRBJ1-1	.
TGCAGCGTTGAGGGAGGGAGTCAGCCCCAGCATTTT	CSVEGGSQPQHF	TRBV29-1	.	TRBJ1-5	.
TGTGCCAGCAGCTTTTATGCAGGGAGATATAATTCACCCCTCCACTTT	CASSFYAGRYNSPLHF	TRBV5-6	few	TRBJ1-6	.
TGCAGCGCCTTCACGACTAGGAACACCGGGGAGCTGTTTTTT	CSAFTTRNTGELFF	TRBV29-1	few	TRBJ2-2	.
TGTGCCACCAGTGGGCCATTCCACAATGAGCAGTTCTTC	CATSGPFHNEQFF	TRBV2	few	TRBJ2-1	.
TGTGCCAGCAGCTTTCTCGGTCAGCCCCAGCATTTT	CASSFLGQPQHF	TRBV7-2	.	TRBJ1-5	.
TGCAGCGTTATGGGATCGGGCTACACCTTC	CSVMGSGYTF	TRBV29-1	.	TRBJ1-2	.
TGTGCCAGCAGCCACACTCCGTCGGCAGGGACCCTAGCCAAAAACATTCAGTACTTC	CASSHTPSAGTLAKNIQYF	TRBV7-9	.	TRBJ2-4	.
TGTGCCTGGAGTTCGGTAGGGCCCCAGCATTTT	CAWSSVGPQHF	TRBV30	.	TRBJ1-5	.
TGTGCCAGCACCGGGAGAGAGACCCAGTACTTC	CASTGRETQYF	TRBV2	.	TRBJ2-5	.
TGCGCCAGCAGCTTGGATAGTAGGACAGGGAATGGCTACACCTTC	CASSLDSRTGNGYTF	TRBV5-1	.	TRBJ1-2	TRBD1
TGTGCCTGGAGTGCGATGGGGACACAACTCTCACCCCTCCACTTT	CAWSAMGTQLSPLHF	TRBV30	.	TRBJ1-6	.
TGCGCCAGCAGTCAATCTAATCTCCTCTCGGGCGGCGCTAACTATGGCTACACCTTC	CASSQSNLLSGGANYGYTF	TRBV23-1	.	TRBJ1-2	.
TGCAGCGGAAGGACAGGGACCCAGTACTTC	CSGRTGTQYF	TRBV29-1	few	TRBJ2-5	TRBD1
TGCGCCAGCAGCCAGAATCATGGGGGGCAAGACGAGCAGTACTTC	CASSQNHGGQDEQYF	TRBV5-4	.	TRBJ2-7	.
TGTGCCAGCAGTTTCGCCTCTAGGGGCAATCAGCCCCAGCATTTT	CASSFASRGNQPQHF	TRBV2	.	TRBJ1-5	.
TGCAGCGGGGGACAGGGATATGAAAAACTGTTTTTT	CSGGQGYEKLFF	TRBV29-1	.	TRBJ1-4	TRBD1
TGTGCCAGCAGCTTAGCCCCCGGCAGCAATAACATTCAGTACTTC	CASSLAPGSNNIQYF	TRBV11-3	.	TRBJ2-4	.
TGCAGCGTCGCACAGAGCTCTGGAAACACCATATATTTT	CSVAQSSGNTIYF	TRBV29-1	.	TRBJ1-3	.
TGTGCCAGCACCACGGGACTAGCGGCTAGCACAGATACGCAGTATTTT	CASTTGLAASTDTQYF	TRBV2	few	TRBJ2-3	TRBD2